This TCR beta chain was sequenced for a study of PD-1 blockade in mismatch repair-deficient tumors. The assay was immunoSEQ multiplex PCR, and TCRdb's table has in-frame clones only and misses some. Of approximately 80,000 clones listed, roughly 80% were seen once; the top ten hold less than 6%. The specimen comprised peripheral blood, sampled 44 weeks after starting pembrolizumab. This receptor was obtained from an adult with mismatch repair-deficient cancer.

CDR3 residues: CASSQVVAGGTDTQYF. Here the CDR3 DNA reads TGTGCCAGCAGCCAAGTTGTGGCGGGAGGCACAGATACGCAGTATTTT. V is TRBV4-2 and J is TRBJ2-3; 7 bases fit TRBD2. After removal of 1 base from V and 1 base from J, the junction contained 5 bases not matched to a gene. Germline V gives CDR1 LGHNA, CDR2 YNFKEQ. The CDR3 totals 16 residues.